Listed below are T cell receptor beta chains from one sample, sequenced in a study of identical twins. One entry per CDR3 protein results from TCRdb running MiXCR on the 5' RACE reads. The sample yields some 1,700,000 distinct CDR3 sequences, about 30% seen once. Sequencing input: cord blood. The receptors originated from a newborn girl in good health. The CDR3 runs from the conserved cysteine through the conserved F or W. The D gene is left open where the match is weak. Clone size appears in some rows only: once, few, many, or a class for an expanded clone.

TRBJ2-7 | . | . | TRBV12-3/TRBV12-4 | TGTGCCAGCAGTTTAGCGCTCCCGTACGAGCAGTACTTC | CASSLALPYEQYF
TRBJ2-7 | . | many | TRBV29-1 | TGCAGCGTTGTCTGGGGATCGGAGCAGTACTTC | CSVVWGSEQYF
TRBJ2-3 | . | many | TRBV7-2 | TGTGCCAGCAGCTTGCTGCCTCGGGGCACAGATACGCAGTATTTT | CASSLLPRGTDTQYF
TRBJ2-7 | . | many | TRBV12-3/TRBV12-4 | TGTGCCAGCTGTAAGGGAGAGTACTACGAGCAGTACTTC | CASCKGEYYEQYF
TRBJ1-2 | . | . | TRBV7-9 | TGTGCCAGCAGCGCCCAGGTTCCGGGAGGCTACACCTTC | CASSAQVPGGYTF
TRBJ2-4 | TRBD2 | . | TRBV6-1 | TGTGCCAGCAGTGCGACTAGCGACTCCTACGGGCAGTACTTC | CASSATSDSYGQYF
TRBJ2-7 | TRBD2 | . | TRBV20-1 | TGCAGTGCTCGAGGGGCTAGCGGGAGAATCAGCGAGCAGTACTTC | CSARGASGRISEQYF
TRBJ2-4 | TRBD2 | . | TRBV28 | TGTGCCAGCAGTTTATCCCCAGTAGCGGGGGACATTCAGTACTTC | CASSLSPVAGDIQYF
TRBJ1-6 | . | . | TRBV5-1 | . | CASRVAEGSPPHF
TRBJ2-5 | TRBD1 | . | TRBV13 | TGTGCCAGCAGCCCTGGGACAGGTCTCCTTGGGCAGTACTTC | CASSPGTGLLGQYF
TRBJ2-1 | TRBD2 | . | TRBV2 | TGTGCCAGCAGTGAATCCCAAGGACTAGTCTCCTACAATGAGCAGTTCTTC | CASSESQGLVSYNEQFF
TRBJ1-5 | . | . | TRBV20-1 | TGCAGTGCCCAGCGGGCAGGGACCAATCAGCCCCAGCATTTT | CSAQRAGTNQPQHF
TRBJ2-7 | TRBD2 | few | TRBV7-2 | TGTGCCAGCAGCCCACTAGCGGCGCCCTACGAGCAGTACTTC | CASSPLAAPYEQYF
TRBJ1-4 | . | few | TRBV20-1 | TGCAGTGCTAGAGATCTCAGGGGCGAAAAACTGTTTTTT | CSARDLRGEKLFF
TRBJ1-4 | . | . | TRBV20-1 | TGCAGTGCTAGTGGATCAAATGAAAAACTGTTTTTT | CSASGSNEKLFF
TRBJ2-4 | TRBD2 | . | TRBV13 | TGTGCCAGCAGCTTAGGAGGGCTAGCGGGAGGAAAAAACATTCAGTACTTC | CASSLGGLAGGKNIQYF
TRBJ1-2 | . | few | TRBV20-1 | TGCAGTGCTAGCCCCGGGGGGAACTATGGCTACACCTTC | CSASPGGNYGYTF
TRBJ1-5 | . | . | TRBV2 | TGTGCCAGCAGTGGGGGAGACAATCAGCCCCAGCATTTT | CASSGGDNQPQHF
TRBJ1-1 | TRBD1 | . | TRBV10-3 | TGTGCCATCAGTGGAACAGGGGGCAGGAACACTGGAGCTTTCTTT | CAISGTGGRNTGAFF
TRBJ2-3 | TRBD2 | . | TRBV24-1 | TGTGCCGCCAGTGACGGACTAGCGGGCGATACGCAGTATTTT | CAASDGLAGDTQYF
TRBJ2-3 | . | . | TRBV25-1 | TGTGCCAGCAGTGACGGGGCCGGCACAGATACGCAGTATTTT | CASSDGAGTDTQYF
TRBJ1-1 | . | few | TRBV20-1 | TGCAGTGCTAGCCCCGACGGAGGCACTGAAGCTTTCTTT | CSASPDGGTEAFF
TRBJ2-5 | TRBD1 | . | TRBV29-1 | TGCAGCGTTTGGGAGAGGACAGGGGTCCCCCAAGAGGCCCAGTACTTC | CSVWERTGVPQEAQYF
TRBJ1-1 | . | . | TRBV27 | TGTGCCAGCAGAACAACCAGGGGTCCGGGCACTGAAGCTTTCTTT | CASRTTRGPGTEAFF
TRBJ2-3 | . | . | TRBV7-7 | TGTGCCAGCAGCCACTCCAGGGGCGATACGCAGTATTTT | CASSHSRGDTQYF
TRBJ1-4 | . | few | TRBV10-3 | TGTGCCATCAGTGAACTGGGTAATGAAAAACTGTTTTTT | CAISELGNEKLFF
TRBJ2-7 | TRBD1 | many | TRBV16 | TGTGCCAGCAGCCAACGTGTACGGACAGGGACCTACGAGCAGTACTTC | CASSQRVRTGTYEQYF
TRBJ2-3 | TRBD2 | few | TRBV28 | TGTGCCAGCAGTTCCAGGACTAGCGGGAGTAAGGGTACGCAGTATTTT | CASSSRTSGSKGTQYF
TRBJ2-3 | . | few | TRBV12-3/TRBV12-4 | TGTGCCAGCACTCCGGGACCCGTGCTCACAGATACGCAGTATTTT | CASTPGPVLTDTQYF
TRBJ2-5 | TRBD1 | few | TRBV20-1 | TGCAGTGCTAGAGACTCGGACAGGGGGCACGAGACCCAGTACTTC | CSARDSDRGHETQYF
TRBJ2-3 | . | . | TRBV20-1 | TGCAGTGCTAGAGATTGGAGAAGCACAGATACGCAGTATTTT | CSARDWRSTDTQYF
TRBJ1-1 | . | . | TRBV19 | TGTGCCAGTATCAAGGCCTCTGGGAACACTGAAGCTTTCTTT | CASIKASGNTEAFF
TRBJ2-7 | TRBD2 | few | TRBV28 | TGTGCCAGCAGCCTAGCGGGATCAGTCTACGAGCAGTACTTC | CASSLAGSVYEQYF
TRBJ2-1 | . | once | TRBV20-1 | TGCAGTGCTAGAGGCCTCCAAAGCTACAATGAGCAGTTCTTC | CSARGLQSYNEQFF
TRBJ1-5 | . | . | TRBV10-3 | TGTGCCATCAGTGCCGCCGAGAGCCAGCCCCAGCATTTT | CAISAAESQPQHF
TRBJ1-2 | TRBD1 | few | TRBV20-1 | TGCAGTGCTAGAGAGACAGGGAACTATGGCTACACCTTC | CSARETGNYGYTF
TRBJ2-3 | . | . | TRBV20-1 | TGCAGTGCCCGGGGTTGGACTAGCACAGATACGCAGTATTTT | CSARGWTSTDTQYF
TRBJ1-4 | . | . | TRBV2 | TGTGCCAGCAGTGTGGGAGTTAATGAAAAACTGTTTTTT | CASSVGVNEKLFF
TRBJ2-7 | . | . | TRBV25-1 | TGTGCCAGCAGTGACCCCGGACAGAGGACCTACGAGCAGTACTTC | CASSDPGQRTYEQYF
TRBJ2-1 | . | . | TRBV5-1 | TGCGCCAGCAGCTTGCGAGTCAACAATGAGCAGTTCTTC | CASSLRVNNEQFF
TRBJ2-3 | . | many | TRBV20-1 | TGCAGTGCTAGAGAGGGTAGAACGCAGTATTTT | CSAREGRTQYF
TRBJ1-1 | . | few | TRBV20-1 | TGCAGTCCACAGGAGTACACTGAAGCTTTCTTT | CSPQEYTEAFF
TRBJ2-7 | . | . | TRBV6-5 | TGTGCCAGCAGTTACTCGAATCAACCCTACCAGGGCGAGCAGTACTTC | CASSYSNQPYQGEQYF
TRBJ2-1 | . | few | TRBV3-1 | TGTGCCAGCAGCCAAGAAGTTCCGGGCCTATTTTTGTTCTTC | CASSQEVPGLFLFF
TRBJ2-3 | . | few | TRBV6-6 | TGTGCCAGCAGCGACGGTCCGGCGGCAGATACGCAGTATTTT | CASSDGPAADTQYF
TRBJ2-5 | TRBD2 | . | TRBV20-1 | TGCAGTGCTAGGGGGAGACTAGCGTCGAAAGAGACCCAGTACTTC | CSARGRLASKETQYF
TRBJ2-3 | TRBD1 | . | TRBV3-1 | TGTGCCAGCAGCCAAGATGACAGGGGGCGGCTGCGCACAGATACGCAGTATTTT | CASSQDDRGRLRTDTQYF
TRBJ1-1 | . | many | TRBV12-3/TRBV12-4 | TGTGCCAGTAAACAGGGGAACACTGAAGCTTTCTTT | CASKQGNTEAFF
TRBJ2-3 | TRBD2 | . | TRBV3-1 | TGTGCCAGCAGCCAACCGGGACTAGCGGGTACAACTAGCACAGATACGCAGTATTTT | CASSQPGLAGTTSTDTQYF
TRBJ1-6 | . | . | TRBV6-1 | TGTGCCAGCACCCAATCCCCGGGACTTGATAATTCACCCCTCCACTTT | CASTQSPGLDNSPLHF
TRBJ2-3 | TRBD1 | . | TRBV6-1 | TGTGCCAGCAGTGAAAGGGCGGGACAGGGGACAGATACGCAGTATTTT | CASSERAGQGTDTQYF
TRBJ2-5 | TRBD2 | . | TRBV20-1 | TGCAGTGCTAGGCTCGGGGGGGCCGGGGAGACCCAGTACTTC | CSARLGGAGETQYF
TRBJ2-7 | TRBD2 | . | TRBV27 | TGTGCCAGCGCGCTACTAGCGGCCAGCACCTACGAGCAGTACTTC | CASALLAASTYEQYF
TRBJ1-2 | . | many | TRBV29-1 | TGCAGCGTTGAAGCTAACTATGGCTACACCTTC | CSVEANYGYTF
TRBJ1-4 | . | . | TRBV6-6 | TGTGCCAGCAGTACCTACAGTGAAAAACTGTTTTTT | CASSTYSEKLFF
TRBJ1-5 | . | few | TRBV20-1 | TGCAGTGCTAGGCGTCTGTGGGCAGGGGTTCAGCCCCAGCATTTT | CSARRLWAGVQPQHF
TRBJ2-7 | TRBD1 | . | TRBV5-4 | TGTGCCAGCAGCTCCGGGACAGGGACCCGTCCCTCCTACGAGCAGTACTTC | CASSSGTGTRPSYEQYF
TRBJ1-6 | . | few | TRBV5-5 | TGTGCCAGCAGCTCCGGCCGGTGGAATTCACCCCTCCACTTT | CASSSGRWNSPLHF
TRBJ1-2 | . | . | TRBV5-5 | TGTGCCAGCAGCTTGGCCCCAACCCGGGACGGCTATGGCTACACCTTC | CASSLAPTRDGYGYTF